This T cell receptor beta chain was retrieved from a study of cytomegalovirus exposure and HLA in healthy donors (dated by TCRdb to about 2017). For context, the study as a whole: The 666 repertoires of the first cohort and the roughly 110 validation repertoires were produced on the same platform, according to a later analysis. The study was designed to test whether signatures of past pathogen exposure could be identified by cataloging public T cell receptors. In addition to the first cohort of about 650 subjects, a separate validation cohort of approximately 130 different subjects was used. To predict cytomegalovirus infection status, the study brought together high-throughput TCR immunosequencing, statistical association of individual TCRs with disease status, and machine learning.

Beyond this particular receptor, the publication reports: All 120 or so repertoires were used to score co-occurrence in the validation cohort in a later analysis, because that analysis had no HLA typing for the cohort. In both the original and validation cohorts, the classifier was reported to diagnose cytomegalovirus status with high specificity and sensitivity. Subsequent analysis determined that TCRs grouped into clusters in the first cohort also showed a tendency toward co-occurrence across the 90 to 150 validation repertoires, and approximately 93% of cluster scores exceeded 0. Most TCR sequences were seen in very few donors, while some public TCRs were found in many individuals. The authors suggested that the approach could potentially be extended to other disease states and immunological phenotypes. In vitro tests confirmed that a few of the cytomegalovirus-associated TCR beta chains recognize cytomegalovirus antigens. In the study, about 150 TCR beta chains were listed as associated with cytomegalovirus.

The donors belonged to the validation cohort of about 110 subjects, which was separate from the approximately 700-subject first cohort. The protocol used for the library was the immunoSEQ multiplex PCR assay. The published analysis was carried out like this. A statistical classification framework was built for diagnosing cytomegalovirus status from the catalog of TCR beta chain sequences. TCRdb took this table from immuneACCESS and kept in-frame rearrangements with V and J called. Such tables lack part of the clones; where checked against another copy, unresolved V genes explain under half of the gap, and the rest is unexplained. V and J calls and clone size come straight from that table; D and trimming were deduced from the DNA. In this sample the table shows approximately 300,000 clones, 75% to 90% of which occur a single time. Together, the top ten hold approximately 0.84% of the sample. CDR1 and CDR2 are drawn from the germline V gene: LGHNA, YNFKEQ. From the cysteine up to the phenylalanine, the CDR3 has a length of 13 residues. The only DNA kept is the CDR3, 39 bases in frame from the first base. Deletion took 0 bases off V and 6 bases off J, with a span of 8 bases between the germline ends.

This clone came up a few times. What antigen it recognizes has not been identified. The input lacks base qualities; no much larger clone sits a single base away. Sequenced: PBMCs. This chain joins TRBV4-2 to TRBJ1-2, with TRBD1 as a weak D call on 6 bases. The clonotype comes from a woman younger than 35 in good health and CMV-seronegative. The nucleotide sequence is given as TGTGCCAGCAGCCAAGATGCAGGGGATGGCTACACCTTC. The encoded protein is CASSQDAGDGYTF.